This TCR beta chain was observed in a study of blood T cells in healthy people across ages. Turning to the study itself: About one barcoded beta molecule per two T cells came from capture by template switching. Study results and limitations: Observed TCR beta diversity showed a strong correlation with the percentage of naive T cells as measured by flow cytometry. Per million T cells, TCR beta diversity dropped about linearly as age rose.

Regarding this clonotype: The antigen is undetermined.

The length of the CDR3 is 15 residues. V lost 0 bases and J lost 7, with 15 bases in between. CDR1 LGHNA and CDR2 YSLEER come from the germline V gene. Every sample yielded at least 6 million isolated PBMCs. The authors ran a second PCR of roughly 6 to 12 cycles using a sample-barcoded 5' primer and a J-beta primer mix. Each CDR3 protein is one row after TCRdb ran MiXCR on the 5' RACE reads. The sample contains approximately 770,000 distinct CDR3 sequences, about three fifths of which appear only once. The chain joins TRBV4-3 to TRBJ1-2; D gene uncertain. Sample: blood. This sequence originates from a man aged 25-45 years in good health. The CDR3 sequence is CASSQDVSARAGYTF. In nucleotides, the CDR3 is TGCGCCAGCAGCCAAGATGTCTCGGCTAGGGCTGGCTACACCTTC.